The 18 T cell receptor beta chains below all came from one sample that was sequenced in a study of CD8 T cells in ankylosing spondylitis. Their specific antigens are unknown. The study's findings and limits: For ankylosing spondylitis blood, a TCR beta motif of several highly homologous variants appeared characteristic.

TCRdb re-derived calls from the 5' RACE reads in MiXCR, one entry per CDR3 protein. The sample records around 140,000 distinct CDR3 sequences, 15% to 20% being singletons. Sequenced material: blood, either unsorted or a sorted T cell fraction (not recorded which). The receptors were gathered from a male donor with ankylosing spondylitis.

This clonotype was detected only a few times. The chain joins TRBV27 to TRBJ2-7, with D possibly TRBD2 on 5 matching bases. Deletions cut 7 bases from V and 3 bases from J, with 13 bases between. Germline V gene sequence: CDR1 MNHEY, CDR2 SMNVEV (reference sequence). This CDR3 is 13 amino acids long. The CDR3 reads CASTAGTDYEQYF. Here the CDR3 DNA reads TGTGCCAGCACCGCGGGTACAGACTACGAGCAGTACTTC.

Points on this clonotype: The limits of the CDR3 on the DNA are not certain, so only TCRdb's listed CDR3 is given. The chain uses TRBV20-1 and TRBJ1-2; TRBD1 is taken as the D call from the table, unchecked against the DNA. Looked up from germline, CDR1 is DFQATT and CDR2 is SNEGSKA (reference sequence). Including both end residues, the CDR3 is 13 amino acids long. CDR3 region: CSTSAPPDYGYTF.

Sample share makes this clonotype medium-sized. V gene TRBV20-1 combines with J gene TRBJ1-1, with 8 positions matching TRBD1. The V gene's germline CDR1 is DFQATT and CDR2 SNEGSKA (reference sequence). This CDR3 region has 14 residues. The J segment lost 5 bases and the V segment lost 2 bases, leaving 7 bases of the junction unmatched. The CDR3 DNA sequence: TGCAGTGCTAGATCGACGGACAGGGAGACTGAAGCTTTCTTT. It codes for CSARSTDRETEAFF.

This clonotype was found a few times. The gene calls are TRBV10-3 and TRBJ1-2; D perhaps matches TRBD1 (5 bases). Germline CDR1 and CDR2: ENHRY and SYGVKD. The CDR3 loop spans 16 amino acids. V was cut by 2 bases and J by 0 bases, with 13 bases left in between. The CDR3 sequence is CAISEPMAGANYGYTF. The CDR3 nucleotides read TGTGCCATCAGTGAGCCTATGGCGGGGGCTAACTATGGCTACACCTTC.

This clonotype was counted a few times. The V call is TRBV20-1, the J call TRBJ2-1, with 13 bases lining up with TRBD2. Germline CDR1 and CDR2: DFQATT and SNEGSKA (reference sequence). This CDR3 has 18 amino acids. V lost 5 bases to trimming and J lost 1 base; unmatched junction nucleotides: 11. The chain's CDR3 is CSAALGLAGVGSYNEQFF. Here the CDR3 DNA reads TGCAGTGCTGCCCTCGGACTAGCGGGAGTAGGGTCCTACAATGAGCAGTTCTTC.

This clonotype was counted a few times. The chain recombines TRBV21-1 with TRBJ2-1; the D call TRBD2 from the table was never checked on the DNA. TRBV21-1 counts as a pseudogene. The CDR3 has 14 residues. The CDR3 DNA is TGTGCCAGCCTCCCAGAGGGACTAGAAGATGAGCAGTTCTTC. This translates into CASLPEGLEDEQFF.

A few counts support this clonotype. The CDR3 protein is CAISPGTGITRAFF. CDR3 in DNA: TGTGCCATCAGCCCCGGGACGGGCATCACGCGAGCTTTCTTT. The chain links TRBV10-3 to TRBJ1-1, with a possible D match to TRBD1 (5 bases). The CDR3 sequence is 14 residues long. The V end was cut by 6 bases, the J end by 10 bases, with 21 bases between. CDR1 and CDR2 (germline): ENHRY, SYGVKD.

This rearrangement joins TRBV27 to TRBJ2-2; 7 bases fit TRBD2. Trimming took 3 bases from V and 6 from J; bases not matched to a gene: 7. Germline CDR1 and CDR2: MNHEY and SMNVEV (reference sequence). This CDR3 is 15 amino acids long. This chain's CDR3 is CASSLSGGFAGELFF. CDR3 nucleotide sequence: TGTGCCAGCAGTTTGTCGGGAGGATTTGCCGGGGAGCTGTTTTTT.

The chain couples TRBV7-8 to TRBJ2-1, with 8 positions matching TRBD1. Trimming took 5 bases from V and 2 from J; bases not matched to a gene: 5. The CDR3 sequence is 15 residues long. Germline CDR1 is SGHVS and CDR2 is FQNEAQ. In DNA, the CDR3 is TGTGCCAGCAGCCCTACAGGGGGGACCTACAATGAGCAGTTCTTC. Translation: CASSPTGGTYNEQFF.

This chain connects TRBV27 to TRBJ2-2, with TRBD2 matching 15 bases. CDR3 size: 17 residues. Germline CDR1 and CDR2: MNHEY and SMNVEV (reference sequence). V lost 5 bases to trimming and J lost 5 bases; unmatched junction nucleotides: 6. The CDR3 DNA reads TGTGCCAGCAGTCTGGGACTAGCGGGAGGTCGGACCGGGGAGCTGTTTTTT. Translated, it gives CASSLGLAGGRTGELFF.

The V call is TRBV5-8, the J call TRBJ1-1, with D unclear. Germline V gene data show CDR1 as SGHTS and CDR2 as YDEGEE. This CDR3 comprises 12 residues. V lost 0 bases, J lost 5 bases, and 5 bases lay in between. The CDR3, as DNA: TGTGCCAGCAGCTTGGCGGCGACTGAAGCTTTCTTT. It yields the protein CASSLAATEAFF.

This clonotype was detected only a few times. The chain couples TRBV20-1 to TRBJ2-5, with 9 bases lining up with TRBD2. With 5 bases clipped from V and 2 bases from J, the junction kept 9 bases outside the gene matches. Germline loops: CDR1 DFQATT, CDR2 SNEGSKA (reference sequence). The CDR3 loop spans 15 amino acids. In DNA form, the CDR3 reads TGCAGTGCTTCCCCCCCGACTAGCGGACAAGAGACCCAGTACTTC. This translates into CSASPPTSGQETQYF.

This clonotype was detected a few times. The genes are TRBV2 and TRBJ2-3, with a possible D match to TRBD1 (6 bases). This CDR3 is built from 14 residues. Germline V gene data show CDR1 as SNHLY and CDR2 as FYNNEI. V lost 5 bases, J lost 1 base, and 10 bases lay in between. In DNA form, the CDR3 reads TGTGCCAGCAGTCCCCAGGGGCGCACAGATACGCAGTATTTT. Its translation is CASSPQGRTDTQYF.

The rearrangement joins TRBV24-1 to TRBJ2-2, with unresolved D. V shed 3 bases and J shed 2 bases, with 6 bases lying between them. CDR3 size: 14 residues. The germline V gene has CDR1 KGHDR and CDR2 SFDVKD. CDR3 protein: CATSDVLNTGELFF. As DNA, the CDR3 is TGTGCCACCAGTGATGTGCTCAACACCGGGGAGCTGTTTTTT.

Only one count was recorded for this clonotype. This chain links TRBV7-8 with TRBJ2-2; D remains unclear. Germline V CDR1 and CDR2: SGHVS, FQNEAQ. V was shortened by 1 base and J by 1 base, with 13 bases between the two germline ends. The CDR3 is 17 residues long. This CDR3 reads CASSLDLPARNTGELFF. The CDR3 nucleotides are TGTGCCAGCAGCTTAGATTTACCAGCGAGGAACACCGGGGAGCTGTTTTTT.

The CDR3 is CASSGGLGTEAFF. CDR3 bases: TGTGCCAGCAGCGGGGGATTGGGGACTGAAGCTTTCTTT. V and J are TRBV5-6 and TRBJ1-1; weak D call: TRBD1 (5 bases). The CDR3 loop spans 13 amino acids. The V gene lost 4 bases and the J gene lost 5 bases, with 12 bases spanning the gap. The germline V gene encodes CDR1 SGHDT and CDR2 YYEEEE. The variable domain in full, with the rest retrieved from reference TRBV5-6 and TRBJ1-1, is DAGVTQSPTHLIKTRGQQVTLRCSPKSGHDTVSWYQQALGQGPQFIFQYYEEEERQRGNFPDRFSGHQFPNYSSELNVNALLLGDSALYLCASSGGLGTEAFFGQGTRLTVV.

The rearrangement joins TRBV7-9 to TRBJ1-5; no definite D call. Trimming cost V 1 base and J 10 bases, with 11 bases left between them. CDR3 size: 13 residues. Germline lookup yields CDR1 SEHNR and CDR2 FQNEAQ (reference sequence). The CDR3 DNA reads TGTGCCAGCAGCTTAGGAAGCGGCGGACCCCAGCATTTT. Its protein is CASSLGSGGPQHF.

The chain combines TRBV9 with TRBJ2-1, with D perhaps given as TRBD1 or TRBD2 (5 bases each). With 4 bases removed from V and 4 bases from J, the gap between germline ends came to 21 bases. Germline loops: CDR1 SGDLS, CDR2 YYNGEE. The CDR3 is 17 amino acids. CDR3 in amino acids: CASSLDRASGQYNEQFF. CDR3 DNA sequence: TGTGCCAGCAGCCTCGACCGAGCCAGCGGACAATACAATGAGCAGTTCTTC.